This T cell receptor (beta chain) is drawn from a study of kidney transplant recipient with SARS-CoV-2 infection. This clonotype was found many times. One entry per CDR3 protein, called by TCRdb with MiXCR from the reads. Among approximately 240,000 distinct CDR3 sequences listed, 29% were seen once. The germline CDR1 and CDR2 sequences are LGHDT and YNNKEL (reference sequence). The V end was cut by 0 bases, the J end by 6 bases, with 15 bases between. The CDR3 runs to 16 residues. The chain couples TRBV3-1 to TRBJ2-1, with D maybe TRBD2 (6 bases). The input for sequencing was a blood sample, taken at baseline and between days 110 and 120 from a kidney transplant recipient. The clonotype comes from a male patient aged 25 to 39 who had COVID-19 and was a kidney transplant recipient. Some T cells may be transferred from the graft donor. The CDR3 region has the DNA TGTGCCAGCAGCCAAGATCTCTTCACTAGCATCAATGAGCAGTTCTTC. Its protein product is CASSQDLFTSINEQFF.